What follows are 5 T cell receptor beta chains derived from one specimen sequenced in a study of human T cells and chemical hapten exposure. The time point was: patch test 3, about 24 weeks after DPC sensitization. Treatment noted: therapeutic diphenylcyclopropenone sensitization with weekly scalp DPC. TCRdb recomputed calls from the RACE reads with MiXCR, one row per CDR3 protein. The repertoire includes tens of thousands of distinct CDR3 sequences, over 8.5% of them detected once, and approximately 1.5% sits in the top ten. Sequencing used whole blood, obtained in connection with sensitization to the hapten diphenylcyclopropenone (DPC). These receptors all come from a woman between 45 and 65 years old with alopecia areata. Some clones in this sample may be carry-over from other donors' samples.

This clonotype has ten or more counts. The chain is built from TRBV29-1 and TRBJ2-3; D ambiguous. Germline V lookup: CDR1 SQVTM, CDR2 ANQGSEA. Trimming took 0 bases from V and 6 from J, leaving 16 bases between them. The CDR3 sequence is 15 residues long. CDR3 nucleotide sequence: TGCAGCGTTGAAGATCGACGGAACCGACCGGATACGCAGTATTTT. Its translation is CSVEDRRNRPDTQYF.

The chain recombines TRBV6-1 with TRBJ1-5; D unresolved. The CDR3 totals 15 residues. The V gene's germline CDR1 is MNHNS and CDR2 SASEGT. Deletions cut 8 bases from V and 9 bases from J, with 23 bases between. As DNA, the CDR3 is TGTGCCAGCCCTGGACCCCGCCCGGAGGTCTCGCCCCAGCATTTT. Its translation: CASPGPRPEVSPQHF.

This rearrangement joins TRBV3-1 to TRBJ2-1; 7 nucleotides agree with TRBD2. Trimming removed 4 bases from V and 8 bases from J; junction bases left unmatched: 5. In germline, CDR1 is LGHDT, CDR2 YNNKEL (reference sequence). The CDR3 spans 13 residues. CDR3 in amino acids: CASSPREVHEQFF. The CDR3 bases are TGTGCCAGCAGCCCCCGGGAGGTCCATGAGCAGTTCTTC.

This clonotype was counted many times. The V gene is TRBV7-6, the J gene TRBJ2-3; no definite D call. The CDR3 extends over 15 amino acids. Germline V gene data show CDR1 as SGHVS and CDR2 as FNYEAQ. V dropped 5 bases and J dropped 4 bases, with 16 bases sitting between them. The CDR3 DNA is TGTGCCAGCAGCCCCCGGGTGACGGTCTCAGATACGCAGTATTTT. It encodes CASSPRVTVSDTQYF.

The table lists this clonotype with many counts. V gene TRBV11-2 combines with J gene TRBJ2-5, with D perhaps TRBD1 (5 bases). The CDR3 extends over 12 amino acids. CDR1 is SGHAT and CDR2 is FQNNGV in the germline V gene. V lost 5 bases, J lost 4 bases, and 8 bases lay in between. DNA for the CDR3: TGTGCCAGCAGCCCCCAGGGAGAGACCCAGTACTTC. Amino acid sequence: CASSPQGETQYF.